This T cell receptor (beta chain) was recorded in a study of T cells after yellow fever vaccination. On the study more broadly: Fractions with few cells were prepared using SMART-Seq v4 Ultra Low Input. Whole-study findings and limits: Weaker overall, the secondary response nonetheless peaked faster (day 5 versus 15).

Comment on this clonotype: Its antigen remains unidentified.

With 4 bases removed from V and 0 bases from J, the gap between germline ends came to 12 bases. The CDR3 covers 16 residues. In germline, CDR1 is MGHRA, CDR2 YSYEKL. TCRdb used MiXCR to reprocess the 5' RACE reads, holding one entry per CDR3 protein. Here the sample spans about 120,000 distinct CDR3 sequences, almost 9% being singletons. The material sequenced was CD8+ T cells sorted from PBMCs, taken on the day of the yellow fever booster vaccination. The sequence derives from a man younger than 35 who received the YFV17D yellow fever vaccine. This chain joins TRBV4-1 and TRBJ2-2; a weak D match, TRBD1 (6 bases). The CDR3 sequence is CASSPSPGANTGELFF. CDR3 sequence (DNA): TGCGCCAGCAGCCCCTCCCCAGGGGCGAACACCGGGGAGCTGTTTTTT.